This passage covers 5 T cell receptor beta chains from one sample sequenced in a study of blood T cell repertoires in COVID-19. The repertoire was sequenced with immunoSEQ multiplex PCR; TCRdb's copy has only in-frame clones and lacks some. In the table there are 60,000 to 100,000 clones, approximately 90% of which are singletons. The material sequenced was peripheral blood. These TCRs come from a man aged 50-60 years with active COVID-19.

V and J are TRBV5-3 and TRBJ2-7; TRBD1 matches at 7 bases. TRBV5-3 is classed as an ORF, of uncertain function. CDR3 length: 15 amino acids. This CDR3 reads CATPLVRTGIYEQYF. DNA of the CDR3: TGTGCAACCCCCCTCGTCAGGACAGGAATTTACGAGCAGTACTTC.

The V gene is TRBV5-1, the J gene TRBJ2-1, with 9 bases fitting TRBD1. V shed 4 bases and J 12 bases; nucleotides not matched to a gene: 2. The CDR3 runs to 11 residues. Germline assignment: CDR1 SGHRS and CDR2 YFSETQ. As DNA, the CDR3 is TGCGCCAGCAGCCTGGACAGGGGGCAGTTCTTC. The encoded protein is CASSLDRGQFF. Together with reference TRBV5-1 and TRBJ2-1, the CDR3 gives the full variable domain: KAGVTQTPRYLIKTRGQQVTLSCSPISGHRSVSWYQQTPGQGLQFLFEYFSETQRNKGNFPGRFSGRQFSNSRSEMNVSTLELGDSALYLCASSLDRGQFFGPGTRLTVL.

This clone was detected a few times. The rearrangement uses TRBV12-5 and TRBJ2-7; perhaps TRBD2 as D (7 bases). Germline loops: CDR1 LGHNT, CDR2 FRNRAP. CDR3 length: 17 amino acids. The V and J ends lost 0 bases and 6 bases respectively, with 21 bases between them. The CDR3 here is CASGLVLSGVGGLEQYF. In DNA, the CDR3 is TGTGCTAGTGGTTTGGTATTGTCTGGGGTCGGGGGGCTCGAGCAGTACTTC.

The chain carries TRBV18 and TRBJ2-1, with a weak D call TRBD2 (5 bases). The CDR3 runs to 15 residues. V lost 3 bases, J lost 0 bases, and 9 bases lay in between. Germline V CDR1 and CDR2: KGHSH, LQKENI. The CDR3: CASSPREPSYNEQFF. The DNA for the CDR3 is TGTGCCAGCTCACCTCGGGAACCCTCCTACAATGAGCAGTTCTTC.

The chain combines TRBV6-5 with TRBJ1-2; possibly TRBD1 for D (5 bases). Germline lookup yields CDR1 MNHEY and CDR2 SVGAGI. The CDR3 extends over 15 amino acids. V lost 7 bases and J lost 3, with 18 bases in between. CDR3 bases: TGTGCCAGCAAAAAAGGGGCAGGACTAGACTATGGCTACACCTTC. It translates to CASKKGAGLDYGYTF.